Below, 28 T cell receptor beta chains from the same sample are listed, as sequenced in a study of T cells in localized non-small cell lung cancer. TCRdb keeps only in-frame clones here, not all; method: immunoSEQ multiplex PCR. This sample carries around 25,000 clones, 80% to 85% of them seen once, and the ten largest clones take around 4.1%. This material consisted of peripheral blood, taken before any cancer treatment. The receptors were sampled from a woman aged 35-75 years with stage I lung adenocarcinoma.

The chain uses TRBV5-1 and TRBJ1-4, with 9 positions matching TRBD1. Trimming took 4 bases from V and 2 from J; bases not matched to a gene: 6. Germline V gene sequence: CDR1 SGHRS, CDR2 YFSETQ. The CDR3 has 16 amino acids. Here the CDR3 reads CASSEDRGSTNEKLFF. CDR3 DNA sequence: TGCGCCAGCAGCGAGGACAGGGGTTCGACTAATGAAAAACTGTTTTTT. The whole variable domain, remainder taken from reference TRBV5-1 and TRBJ1-4, is KAGVTQTPRYLIKTRGQQVTLSCSPISGHRSVSWYQQTPGQGLQFLFEYFSETQRNKGNFPGRFSGRQFSNSRSEMNVSTLELGDSALYLCASSEDRGSTNEKLFFGSGTQLSVL.

This chain joins TRBV29-1 and TRBJ1-2; D unclear. Trimming took off 2 bases at V and 8 bases at J, with 12 bases between the two ends. The germline V gene encodes CDR1 SQVTM and CDR2 ANQGSEA. CDR3 size: 12 residues. As DNA, the CDR3 is TGCAGCGTTGAATCGGGCAGGAGCGGCTACACCTTC. This encodes CSVESGRSGYTF.

The chain is built from TRBV11-3 and TRBJ2-1, with D possibly being TRBD1 (6 bases). Germline CDR1 SGHNT, CDR2 YENEEA. V was clipped by 5 bases and J by 9 bases, with 14 bases between them. The CDR3 totals 13 residues. CDR3 sequence reads: CASSNPGAFEQFF. In nucleotides, the CDR3 is TGTGCCAGCAGCAATCCAGGGGCATTTGAGCAGTTCTTC. The variable domain in full, completed from reference TRBV11-3 and TRBJ2-1, reads EAGVVQSPRYKIIEKKQPVAFWCNPISGHNTLYWYLQNLGQGPELLIRYENEEAVDDSQLPKDRFSAERLKGVDSTLKIQPAELGDSAVYLCASSNPGAFEQFFGPGTRLTVL.

CDR3 amino acids: CASSIWTVQGTDTQYF. In DNA form, the CDR3 reads TGTGCCAGCAGCATCTGGACAGTTCAAGGCACAGATACGCAGTATTTT. The chain links TRBV21-1 to TRBJ2-3; TRBD1 reflects the table's D call only, with no check against the DNA. TRBV21-1 is deemed a pseudogene. This CDR3 is 16 amino acids long.

The rearrangement uses TRBV7-2 and TRBJ1-1; 7 nucleotides agree with TRBD1. Germline loops: CDR1 SGHTA, CDR2 FQGNSA. The CDR3 is made up of 13 amino acids. V shed 5 bases and J 8 bases; nucleotides not matched to a gene: 8. CDR3 nucleotides: TGTGCCAGCAGCCCGGATCGGACAGGCGAAGCTTTCTTT. Translating it yields CASSPDRTGEAFF.

The chain is built from TRBV10-3 and TRBJ2-2; D tentatively fits TRBD1 or TRBD2 (5 bases each). V gave up 4 bases and J gave up 2 bases, with 8 bases separating them. Per the germline V gene, CDR1 is ENHRY and CDR2 is SYGVKD. The CDR3 contains 14 residues. The CDR3 region has the DNA TGTGCCATCAGTGTAGGGACCAACACCGGGGAGCTGTTTTTT. Translation gives CAISVGTNTGELFF.

The rearrangement joins TRBV9 to TRBJ2-3, with 8 positions matching TRBD2. Unmatched junction bases numbered 4, after V lost 0 bases and J lost 1 base. Germline CDR1 reads SGDLS; CDR2 reads YYNGEE. CDR3 length equals 16 residues. This CDR3 reads CASSVDGGGGTDTQYF. For the CDR3, the DNA is TGTGCCAGCAGCGTAGACGGGGGGGGTGGCACAGATACGCAGTATTTT.

The rearrangement links TRBV10-2 to TRBJ2-7; a weak D match, TRBD2 (6 bases). Germline loops: CDR1 WSHSY, CDR2 SAAADI. This CDR3 region has 15 residues. The V gene lost 4 bases and the J gene lost 2 bases, with 15 bases spanning the gap. The CDR3 region is CASSVGPGVTYEQYF. Written as DNA, the CDR3 is TGCGCCAGCAGTGTGGGGCCGGGGGTAACCTACGAGCAGTACTTC.

The chain is built from TRBV6-5 and TRBJ1-4, with D possibly matching TRBD1 (5 bases). The V gene's germline CDR1 is MNHEY and CDR2 SVGAGI. The CDR3 is 15 residues long. Between the trimmed V and J ends, which lost 2 bases and 3 bases, there was a span of 10 bases. CDR3 nucleotide sequence: TGTGCCAGCAGTTACGAGGGGAACTCTAATGAAAAACTGTTTTTT. The encoded protein is CASSYEGNSNEKLFF.

This chain uses TRBV21-1 with TRBJ2-7; TRBD2 reflects the table's D call only, with no check against the DNA. TRBV21-1 is an annotated pseudogene. The CDR3 is 14 residues long. CDR3 DNA sequence: TGTGCCAGCAGCGACCGGGACTGCTCCTACGAGCAGTACTTC. This gives the protein CASSDRDCSYEQYF.

This chain joins TRBV9 and TRBJ2-1; maybe TRBD2 (7 bases). V was shortened by 3 bases and J by 2 bases, with 15 bases between the two germline ends. CDR1 is SGDLS and CDR2 is YYNGEE in the germline V gene. The CDR3 length is 16 residues. Here the CDR3 DNA reads TGTGCCAGCAGCGCCCAAGGGGGGGAAACCTACAATGAGCAGTTCTTC. Amino acid sequence: CASSAQGGETYNEQFF. Supplemented by reference TRBV9 and TRBJ2-1, the full variable domain reads DSGVTQTPKHLITATGQRVTLRCSPRSGDLSVYWYQQSLDQGLQFLIQYYNGEERAKGNILERFSAQQFPDLHSELNLSSLELGDSALYFCASSAQGGETYNEQFFGPGTRLTVL.

This rearrangement joins TRBV5-1 to TRBJ2-7; the D call may be TRBD1 or TRBD2 (5 bases each). The CDR3 spans 14 residues. The germline V and J ends were trimmed by 4 bases and 0 bases, with 11 bases remaining between them. In germline, CDR1 is SGHRS, CDR2 YFSETQ. CDR3 amino acids: CASSIRDGSYEQYF. The CDR3 DNA reads as TGCGCCAGCAGCATTCGGGACGGCTCCTACGAGCAGTACTTC.

The chain combines TRBV6-5 with TRBJ1-1; no reliable D call. V lost 4 bases to trimming and J lost 6 bases, with 9 bases between them. The length of the CDR3 is 12 residues. CDR1 is MNHEY and CDR2 is SVGAGI in the germline V gene. Here the CDR3 reads CASSSPPAEAFF. The CDR3 nucleotides read TGTGCCAGCAGTTCCCCTCCAGCTGAAGCTTTCTTT.

This chain joins TRBV6-1 and TRBJ1-2; the match to TRBD1 covers 10 bases. CDR3 length: 18 residues. Per the germline V gene, CDR1 is MNHNS and CDR2 is SASEGT. With V trimmed by 2 bases and J by 0 bases, 9 bases remained unmatched. The CDR3 DNA follows: TGTGCCAGCAGTGAAAGGGGGGACAGGGGACGAGCTAACTATGGCTACACCTTC. Encoded protein: CASSERGDRGRANYGYTF.

The chain links TRBV5-4 to TRBJ2-5, with 11 bases aligning to TRBD1. J gave up 4 bases and V 2 bases, and 1 base lay outside the gene matches. The germline V gene encodes CDR1 SGHNT and CDR2 YYREEE (reference sequence). The CDR3 is 14 amino acids. CDR3 in amino acids: CASSFGQGAETQYF. CDR3 DNA: TGTGCCAGCAGCTTCGGACAGGGGGCAGAGACCCAGTACTTC.

The chain carries TRBV6-5 and TRBJ2-1, with 9 nucleotides matching TRBD2. Germline-derived CDR1 and CDR2 are MNHEY and SVGAGI. Unmatched junction bases numbered 7, after V lost 6 bases and J lost 4 bases. The CDR3 is made up of 15 amino acids. The chain's CDR3 is CASRGSGGGYNEQFF. CDR3 coding DNA: TGTGCCAGCAGGGGTAGCGGGGGTGGGTACAATGAGCAGTTCTTC.

Here the CDR3 reads CASSPSSRGRTEAFF. In nucleotides, the CDR3 is TGTGCCAGCAGCCCCTCGAGTCGGGGGCGTACTGAAGCTTTCTTT. The rearrangement uses TRBV7-9 and TRBJ1-1; maybe TRBD1 (6 bases). In germline, CDR1 is SEHNR, CDR2 FQNEAQ (reference sequence). This CDR3 region has 15 residues. V lost 5 bases to trimming and J lost 5 bases, with 18 bases between them.

This clone occurred once. Other DNA sequences of this sample code for an identical CDR3. This chain connects TRBV13 to TRBJ2-1; TRBD2 matches 8 bases. The ends lost 2 bases at V and 0 bases at J; junction bases unmatched: 12. The CDR3 loop spans 19 amino acids. The V gene's germline CDR1 is PRHDT and CDR2 FYEKMQ (reference sequence). The DNA of the CDR3 is TGTGCCAGCAGCTTATATCCCAGCGGGGGTCAAAGCTCCTACAATGAGCAGTTCTTC. Encoded protein: CASSLYPSGGQSSYNEQFF.

As for this clone: One junction end does not reproduce the germline sequence, and a read error may be involved. The chain carries TRBV11-2 and TRBJ1-2, with D hard to call. The CDR3 is 14 residues long. CDR1 and CDR2 (germline): SGHAT, FQNNGV. The CDR3: CASSPGRNNDGYTF. The CDR3 DNA reads as TGTGCCAGCAGCCCCGGCCGAAATAACGATGGCTACACCTTC.

The chain couples TRBV5-6 to TRBJ1-1; 9 nucleotides match TRBD1. The CDR3 has 15 residues. In germline, CDR1 is SGHDT, CDR2 YYEEEE. Losses at the gene ends were 4 bases for V and 1 base for J; bases not matched to a gene: 5. Here the CDR3 reads CASSVTGGWNTEAFF. The CDR3 DNA reads TGTGCCAGCAGCGTCACAGGGGGCTGGAACACTGAAGCTTTCTTT.

The chain combines TRBV5-8 with TRBJ2-7; no definite D call. The CDR3 has 14 residues. The V gene's germline CDR1 is SGHTS and CDR2 YDEGEE. Trimming pared 2 bases from V and 3 bases from J, leaving 12 bases between. In nucleotides, the CDR3 is TGTGCCAGCAGCTTCCGTCAGATCGACTACGAGCAGTACTTC. Translated, it gives CASSFRQIDYEQYF.

This clone was seen once. The V and J genes are TRBV29-1 and TRBJ1-2; 12 positions match TRBD1. V was pared by 3 bases and J by 5 bases, with 4 bases of the junction left unmatched. CDR1 is SQVTM and CDR2 is ANQGSEA in the germline V gene. CDR3 length: 14 residues. As DNA, the CDR3 is TGCAGCGTTGAGGGGACAGGGGGCGGATATGGCTACACCTTC. Protein product: CSVEGTGGGYGYTF. The full variable domain, completed using reference TRBV29-1 and TRBJ1-2, is SAVISQKPSRDICQRGTSLTIQCQVDSQVTMMFWYRQQPGQSLTLIATANQGSEATYESGFVIDKFPISRPNLTFSTLTVSNMSPEDSSIYLCSVEGTGGGYGYTFGSGTRLTVV.

This clone was observed a handful of times. This chain uses TRBV6-4 with TRBJ1-6; D gene ambiguous. Looked up from germline, CDR1 is MRHNA and CDR2 is SNTAGT. The ends were cut back, 5 bases at V and 9 bases at J, with 11 bases in the middle. The CDR3 spans 13 residues. The CDR3 bases are TGTGCCAGCAGTCAAGGGATCAGTTCACCCCTCCACTTT. Translated, it gives CASSQGISSPLHF.

Points on this clone: Compared with germline, one end of the junction differs, possibly owing to a read error. The chain employs TRBV4-3 and TRBJ1-1; the D is unclear. The CDR3 consists of 16 residues. The V gene's germline CDR1 is LGHNA and CDR2 YSLEER. This CDR3 is CASSQDLWVMNAEAFF. DNA for the CDR3: TGCGCCAGCAGCCAAGATCTTTGGGTGATGAACGCTGAAGCTTTCTTT.

The genes are TRBV9 and TRBJ2-1; possibly TRBD2 for D (5 bases). This CDR3 contains 14 residues. CDR1 is SGDLS, CDR2 YYNGEE, per germline. With 3 bases removed from V and 8 bases from J, the gap between germline ends came to 15 bases. The CDR3 loop is CASSDRLGSYEQFF. CDR3 sequence (DNA): TGTGCCAGCAGCGACCGACTGGGGAGCTATGAGCAGTTCTTC. The full variable domain, in which reference TRBV9 and TRBJ2-1 provide the parts outside the CDR3, is DSGVTQTPKHLITATGQRVTLRCSPRSGDLSVYWYQQSLDQGLQFLIQYYNGEERAKGNILERFSAQQFPDLHSELNLSSLELGDSALYFCASSDRLGSYEQFFGPGTRLTVL.

V gene TRBV5-5 combines with J gene TRBJ1-4, with D unresolved. The V and J ends lost 5 bases and 3 bases respectively, with 8 bases between them. Germline CDR1 reads SGHKS; CDR2 reads YYEKEE (reference sequence). The CDR3 runs to 13 residues. The CDR3 protein is CASRIAPNEKLFF. In DNA, the CDR3 is TGTGCCAGCAGGATAGCTCCTAATGAAAAACTGTTTTTT.

The rearrangement uses TRBV11-2 and TRBJ2-7; 8 bases agree with TRBD2. Per the germline V gene, CDR1 is SGHAT and CDR2 is FQNNGV. J lost 4 bases, V lost 4 bases, and 6 bases had no gene match. The CDR3 length is 14 residues. The CDR3 nucleotides read TGTGCCAGCAGCTCGTGGGCTAGCGGGTACGAGCAGTACTTC. Its translation: CASSSWASGYEQYF.

This chain uses TRBV7-9 with TRBJ2-3, with D perhaps being TRBD1 or TRBD2 (5 bases each). CDR3 length: 13 amino acids. Germline V gene data show CDR1 as SEHNR and CDR2 as FQNEAQ (reference sequence). V was pared by 6 bases and J by 2 bases, with 9 bases between. DNA for the CDR3: TGTGCCAGCAGGTTCGGGACCACAGATACGCAGTATTTT. It yields the protein CASRFGTTDTQYF.